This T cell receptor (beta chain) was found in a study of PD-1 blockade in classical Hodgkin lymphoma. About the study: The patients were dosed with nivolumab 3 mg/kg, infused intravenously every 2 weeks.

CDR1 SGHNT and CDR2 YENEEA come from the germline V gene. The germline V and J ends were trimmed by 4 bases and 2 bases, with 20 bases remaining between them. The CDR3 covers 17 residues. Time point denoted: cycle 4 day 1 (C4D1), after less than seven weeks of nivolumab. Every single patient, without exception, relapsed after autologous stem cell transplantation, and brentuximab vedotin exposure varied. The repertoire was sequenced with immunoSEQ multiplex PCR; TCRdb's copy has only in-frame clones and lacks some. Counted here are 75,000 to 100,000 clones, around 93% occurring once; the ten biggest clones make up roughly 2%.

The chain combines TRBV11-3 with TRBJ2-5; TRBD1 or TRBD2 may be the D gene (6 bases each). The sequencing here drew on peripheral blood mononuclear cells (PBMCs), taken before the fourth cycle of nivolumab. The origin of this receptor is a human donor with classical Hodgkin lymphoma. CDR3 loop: CASSSSHRGALQETQYF. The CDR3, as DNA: TGTGCCAGCAGCTCATCCCATAGGGGGGCTCTTCAAGAGACCCAGTACTTC.